These T cell receptor beta chains were read from a single sample in a study of T cell responses to AZD1222 COVID-19 vaccine. Measured with immunoSEQ multiplex PCR; TCRdb has only the in-frame clones, and not every one. The sample comprises around 180,000 clones, 88% of which are singletons, and around 7.9% rests with the top ten. This material consisted of peripheral blood, taken on day 0 of AZD1222 vaccination. The receptors shown here come from an adult in good health. The CDR3 runs from the conserved cysteine through the conserved F or W. D genes are given only for firm matches. Rows may omit the clone size; those that give it use once, few, many or a size class.

size: few; J: TRBJ2-6; V: TRBV4-3; D: -; CDR3: CASSQESGSGANVLTF; DNA: TGCGCCAGCAGCCAAGAATCGGGCTCTGGGGCCAACGTCCTGACTTTC
size: -; J: TRBJ2-6; V: TRBV5-1; D: -; CDR3: CASAQGQANVLTF; DNA: TGCGCCAGCGCCCAAGGACAGGCCAACGTCCTGACTTTC
size: -; J: TRBJ2-3; V: TRBV3-1/TRBV3-2; D: TRBD2; CDR3: CASSQTSGGAGDTQYF; DNA: TGTGCCAGCAGCCAAACTAGCGGGGGGGCGGGAGATACGCAGTATTTT
size: -; J: TRBJ2-1; V: TRBV7-2; D: -; CDR3: CASTFTASSYNEQFF; DNA: TGTGCCAGCACCTTTACCGCGAGCTCCTACAATGAGCAGTTCTTC
size: -; J: TRBJ2-7; V: TRBV18; D: -; CDR3: CASSPPSAPYYEQYF; DNA: TGTGCCAGCTCACCACCCTCCGCACCTTACTACGAGCAGTACTTC
size: -; J: TRBJ2-3; V: TRBV3-1/TRBV3-2; D: -; CDR3: CASKDRASTDTQYF; DNA: TGTGCCAGCAAGGACAGAGCTAGCACAGATACGCAGTATTTT
size: -; J: TRBJ1-1; V: TRBV6-5; D: -; CDR3: CASSREGPYTEAFF; DNA: TGTGCCAGCAGCCGTGAGGGGCCATACACTGAAGCTTTCTTT
size: -; J: TRBJ2-7; V: TRBV4-1; D: -; CDR3: CASSQAFFSYEQYF; DNA: TGCGCCAGCAGCCAAGCATTTTTCTCCTACGAGCAGTACTTC
size: many; J: TRBJ1-1; V: TRBV2; D: TRBD1; CDR3: CASRDRGRTEAFF; DNA: TGTGCCAGCCGTGACAGGGGTCGAACTGAAGCTTTCTTT
size: -; J: TRBJ1-2; V: TRBV4-1; D: -; CDR3: CASTIGQGNYGYTF; DNA: TGCGCCAGCACGATTGGCCAGGGCAACTATGGCTACACCTTC
size: -; J: TRBJ2-1; V: TRBV5-1; D: TRBD1; CDR3: CASSGDSAQNEQFF; DNA: TGCGCCAGCAGCGGGGACAGCGCCCAAAATGAGCAGTTCTTC
size: -; J: TRBJ2-1; V: TRBV29-1; D: TRBD2; CDR3: CSVTTSGSYNEQFF; DNA: TGCAGCGTGACGACTAGCGGCTCCTACAATGAGCAGTTCTTC
size: -; J: TRBJ1-6; V: TRBV7-8; D: -; CDR3: CASSLVAGGINNSPLHF; DNA: TGTGCCAGCAGCTTAGTAGCGGGGGGAATCAATAATTCACCCCTCCACTTT
size: -; J: TRBJ1-5; V: TRBV19; D: TRBD1; CDR3: CASSIRDRPNQPQHF; DNA: TGTGCCAGTAGTATTAGGGACAGGCCCAATCAGCCCCAGCATTTT
size: -; J: TRBJ1-4; V: TRBV4-1; D: -; CDR3: CASMSRVGGEKLFF; DNA: TGCGCCAGCATGAGCAGGGTCGGGGGTGAAAAACTGTTTTTT
size: -; J: TRBJ2-7; V: TRBV11-2; D: TRBD2; CDR3: CASISSGYSYEQYF; DNA: TGTGCCAGCATCTCTAGCGGGTACTCCTACGAGCAGTACTTC
size: -; J: TRBJ2-3; V: TRBV7-2; D: -; CDR3: CASRPGLGADTQYF; DNA: TGTGCCAGCAGGCCAGGGTTGGGAGCAGATACGCAGTATTTT
size: -; J: TRBJ2-7; V: TRBV7-6; D: -; CDR3: CASSLGVEGYEQYF; DNA: TGTGCCAGCAGCTTAGGGGTAGAAGGCTACGAGCAGTACTTC
size: -; J: TRBJ2-5; V: TRBV7-2; D: -; CDR3: CASSLALPGRETQYF; DNA: TGTGCCAGCAGCTTAGCGCTACCAGGGCGAGAGACCCAGTACTTC
size: -; J: TRBJ2-7; V: TRBV19; D: -; CDR3: CASSRDPTYEQYF; DNA: TGTGCCAGTAGTAGGGACCCCACCTACGAGCAGTACTTC
size: -; J: TRBJ2-7; V: TRBV18; D: TRBD1; CDR3: CASSPQGAVYEQYF; DNA: TGTGCCAGCTCACCACAGGGGGCGGTATACGAGCAGTACTTC
size: -; J: TRBJ2-7; V: TRBV30; D: -; CDR3: CAWSHSSVHEQYF; DNA: TGTGCCTGGAGTCACTCTTCGGTCCACGAGCAGTACTTC
size: -; J: TRBJ2-3; V: TRBV7-9; D: -; CDR3: CASSLGAASDTQYF; DNA: TGTGCCAGCAGCTTGGGGGCCGCGTCAGATACGCAGTATTTT
size: -; J: TRBJ2-5; V: TRBV7-2; D: TRBD2; CDR3: CASSTPHGLAGGRETQYF; DNA: TGTGCCAGCAGCACCCCCCATGGACTAGCGGGGGGGCGGGAGACCCAGTACTTC
size: -; J: TRBJ2-5; V: TRBV6-5; D: TRBD1; CDR3: CASSTARTGKETQYF; DNA: TGTGCCAGCAGTACCGCTCGGACAGGGAAAGAGACCCAGTACTTC
size: -; J: TRBJ1-5; V: TRBV19; D: -; CDR3: CASSHTGKSRRGNQPQHF; DNA: TGTGCCAGTAGTCACACAGGGAAGAGTCGGAGGGGCAATCAGCCCCAGCATTTT
size: few; J: TRBJ1-6; V: TRBV27; D: -; CDR3: CASRWGGSKDSPLHF; DNA: TGTGCCAGCAGATGGGGAGGGTCTAAGGATTCACCCCTCCACTTT
size: -; J: TRBJ2-3; V: TRBV7-3; D: TRBD2; CDR3: CASSLKGLAGVASTDTQYF; DNA: TGTGCCAGCAGCTTAAAGGGACTAGCGGGCGTAGCTAGCACAGATACGCAGTATTTT
size: -; J: TRBJ1-5; V: TRBV5-5; D: -; CDR3: CASSLAGFEVGQPQHF; DNA: TGTGCCAGCAGCTTGGCAGGGTTTGAAGTTGGTCAGCCCCAGCATTTT
size: -; J: TRBJ1-1; V: TRBV6-5; D: TRBD1; CDR3: CASWTQGAVEAFF; DNA: TGTGCCAGCTGGACCCAGGGGGCAGTTGAAGCTTTCTTT
size: few; J: TRBJ2-7; V: TRBV7-2; D: TRBD2; CDR3: CASSLPGLAGIAREQYF; DNA: TGTGCCAGCAGCTTACCTGGACTAGCGGGAATCGCTAGGGAGCAGTACTTC
size: -; J: TRBJ1-3; V: TRBV9; D: -; CDR3: CASSPPGTAPNTIYF; DNA: TGTGCCAGCAGCCCTCCCGGGACGGCACCAAACACCATATATTTT
size: -; J: TRBJ1-1; V: TRBV29-1; D: -; CDR3: CSVLGGGGTEAFF; DNA: TGCAGCGTTTTAGGAGGAGGAGGGACTGAAGCTTTCTTT
size: -; J: TRBJ2-7; V: TRBV11-2; D: TRBD1; CDR3: CASSSRDRGAEQYF; DNA: TGTGCCAGCAGCTCCCGGGACAGGGGGGCCGAGCAGTACTTC
size: once; J: TRBJ2-3; V: TRBV5-1; D: -; CDR3: CASRGDPGPRSTDTQYF; DNA: TGCGCCAGCAGAGGTGACCCGGGACCTCGGAGCACAGATACGCAGTATTTT
size: once; J: TRBJ2-7; V: TRBV6-2/TRBV6-3; D: TRBD2; CDR3: CASSTREEQYF; DNA: TGTGCCAGCAGTACCCGGGAGGAACAGTACTTC
size: -; J: TRBJ2-4; V: TRBV28; D: -; CDR3: CASSRQGGIQYF; DNA: TGTGCCAGCAGTAGACAGGGAGGCATTCAGTACTTC
size: -; J: TRBJ2-3; V: TRBV12-5; D: TRBD1; CDR3: CASGVVTGGFADTQYF; DNA: TGTGCTAGTGGAGTAGTGACAGGGGGCTTCGCAGATACGCAGTATTTT
size: -; J: TRBJ1-2; V: TRBV7-8; D: -; CDR3: CASSLGGQRYGYTF; DNA: TGTGCCAGCAGCTTAGGGGGACAACGCTATGGCTACACCTTC
size: -; J: TRBJ1-2; V: TRBV10-2; D: -; CDR3: CASSESGLLVGVGYGYTF; DNA: TGCGCCAGCAGTGAGTCTGGATTGCTGGTGGGGGTAGGCTATGGCTACACCTTC
size: -; J: TRBJ1-4; V: TRBV30; D: -; CDR3: CAWSAPTTSANEKLFF; DNA: TGTGCCTGGAGTGCCCCTACTACCTCAGCTAATGAAAAACTGTTTTTT
size: -; J: TRBJ2-5; V: TRBV20-1; D: TRBD2; CDR3: CSASGEGRGPQETQYF; DNA: TGCAGTGCTAGTGGGGAGGGGCGGGGCCCCCAAGAGACCCAGTACTTC